The clone carrying this T cell receptor beta chain was observed at least ten times. Its target is unknown. These data come from a study of early T cells in non-severe SARS-CoV-2 infection. Study background: Sequencing of unsorted whole blood was done on bulk RNA, leaving chains unpaired. Study results and caveats: VDJdb-based annotation leaned toward anti-spike CD8 responses and missed private and CD4 specificities.

Each CDR3 protein is one row after TCRdb ran MiXCR on the 5' RACE reads. This sample has 55,000 or so distinct CDR3 sequences, with 6.2% found just once. The germline V gene has CDR1 SGHAT and CDR2 FQNNGV. CDR3 length: 13 amino acids. J lost 6 bases, V lost 5 bases, and 4 bases had no gene match. The gene calls are TRBV11-2 and TRBJ1-2; 9 bases match TRBD1. The TCR comes from an adult who was a healthcare worker with PCR-confirmed SARS-CoV-2 infection or an uninfected control (not recorded which). Sample: whole blood. CDR3 DNA sequence: TGTGCCAGCAGCATTCGGACAGGGGATGGCTACACCTTC. It encodes CASSIRTGDGYTF.